The entry below describes one TCR beta chain. Its antigen remains unidentified. TCRdb independently ran MiXCR on the reads; one entry per CDR3 protein. Here the sample spans tens of thousands of distinct CDR3 sequences, approximately 12% being singletons. These data belong to a study of type 1 regulatory T cells. Turning to the study itself: T-allo10 is an in vitro-generated, Tr1-enriched CD4 T cell product specific for alloantigen. Study-level points and caveats: Tr1 cells had a more restricted TCR repertoire than non-Tr1 cells.

Trimming cost V 2 bases and J 6 bases; bases outside gene matches: 6. The CDR3 loop spans 16 amino acids. The germline V gene encodes CDR1 SGHTA and CDR2 FQGNSA. What was sequenced was cultured non-Tr1 T cells, either the whole culture or a sorted T cell fraction (not recorded which). The V call is TRBV7-2, the J call TRBJ2-2; TRBD2 matches at 10 bases. This TCR was recovered from a human donor in good health. CDR3 coding DNA: TGTGCCAGCAGCTTAAAGTTTGGACTAGCGGCCGGGGAGCTGTTTTTT. As protein: CASSLKFGLAAGELFF. The whole variable domain, remainder taken from reference TRBV7-2 and TRBJ2-2, is GAGVSQSPSNKVTEKGKDVELRCDPISGHTALYWYRQSLGQGLEFLIYFQGNSAPDKSGLPSDRFSAERTGGSVSTLTIQRTQQEDSAVYLCASSLKFGLAAGELFFGEGSRLTVL.